This TCR beta chain was found in a study of beta chain features in type 1 diabetes. Study-wide points: Shorter TCRB CDR3s, moderately but significantly so, were found in Type 1 diabetes patients in all four CD4+ subsets. For cells with high TCR expression, cDNA sequencing could yield over-representation.

This clone was picked up many times. Its antigen is undetermined. The germline V and J ends were trimmed by 0 bases and 8 bases, with 7 bases remaining between them. CDR1 and CDR2 from the germline V gene are GTSNPN and SVGIG (reference sequence). This CDR3 has 12 residues. The whole isolated RNA underwent reverse transcription, so sequencing captured expressed TCRB transcripts. Profiled with immunoSEQ multiplex PCR; TCRdb holds only in-frame clones, not every one. The sample records about 120,000 clones, over 15% being singletons. The V call is TRBV30, the J call TRBJ1-4; D remains ambiguous. The sequenced sample was central memory CD4+ T cells from blood. This clonotype originated in a man aged 25-40 years with type 1 diabetes. CDR3 DNA sequence: TGTGCCTGGAGTGTAATACGGGAAAAACTGTTTTTT. Translating it yields CAWSVIREKLFF.